The 17 T cell receptor beta chains below come from one sample, sequenced in a study of blood T cell repertoires in COVID-19. Only in-frame clones appear in the TCRdb table, and some are missing; sequencing was by immunoSEQ multiplex PCR. Altogether some 65,000 clones are present, around 88% being singletons, with the ten largest covering 15% to 20%. The specimen sequenced was peripheral blood. These receptors were collected from a man aged 35 to 55 with COVID-19, enrolled during active disease.

The chain uses TRBV5-1 and TRBJ2-5, with 13 bases identical to TRBD2. Germline CDR1 and CDR2: SGHRS and YFSETQ. CDR3 length equals 16 residues. The V and J ends lost 0 bases and 6 bases, in that order; junction bases with no gene match: 5. The CDR3 DNA sequence: TGCGCCAGCAGCTTGGGACTAGCGGGGGGAATAAAGACCCAGTACTTC. Encoded protein: CASSLGLAGGIKTQYF.

The V gene is TRBV5-1, the J gene TRBJ2-1; 8 positions agree with TRBD2. Trimming at V came to 3 bases and at J to 4 bases, leaving 9 bases not matched to a gene. This CDR3 is 16 amino acids long. Germline V lookup: CDR1 SGHRS, CDR2 YFSETQ. In nucleotides, the CDR3 is TGCGCCAGCAGCTCGCGGGGGGACCCGCTTTACAATGAGCAGTTCTTC. It specifies CASSSRGDPLYNEQFF.

This rearrangement joins TRBV7-3 to TRBJ2-7, with 9 bases lining up with TRBD1. The germline CDR1 and CDR2 sequences are SGHTA and FQGTGA. J gave up 3 bases and V 5 bases, and 5 bases lay outside the gene matches. This CDR3 is built from 14 residues. CDR3 in amino acids: CASSPGDRVYEQYF. The CDR3 DNA is TGTGCCAGCAGCCCAGGGGACAGGGTCTACGAGCAGTACTTC.

This sequence joins TRBV3-1 (or the pseudogene TRBV3-2) and TRBJ2-2; 9 nucleotides match TRBD2. Germline-derived CDR1 and CDR2 are LGHDT and YNNKEL (reference sequence). After removal of 2 bases from V and 9 bases from J, the junction contained 7 bases not matched to a gene. CDR3 length equals 15 residues. CDR3 in amino acids: CASSQFAGGLRELFF. CDR3 DNA sequence: TGTGCCAGCAGCCAATTCGCGGGGGGGCTCAGGGAGCTGTTTTTT.

The rearrangement links TRBV6-2 or TRBV6-3 to TRBJ2-1; possibly TRBD2 for D (6 bases). With 5 bases removed from V and 8 bases from J, the gap between germline ends came to 16 bases. Germline V CDR1 and CDR2: MNHEY, SVGEGT. The CDR3 is 14 residues long. The CDR3 here is CASSVGTPRDEQFF. The CDR3 DNA reads as TGTGCCAGCAGTGTCGGGACTCCCCGAGATGAGCAGTTCTTC.

The chain combines TRBV6-5 with TRBJ1-1, with D hard to call. This CDR3 has 14 residues. Germline CDR1 and CDR2: MNHEY and SVGAGI. The ends were cut back, 5 bases at V and 0 bases at J, with 10 bases in the middle. The CDR3 sequence: CASSPGRLNTEAFF. The CDR3 DNA reads as TGTGCCAGCAGTCCAGGCCGTCTGAACACTGAAGCTTTCTTT.

This chain uses TRBV4-1 with TRBJ1-6; no clear D gene. Trimming removed 3 bases from V and 5 bases from J, with 11 bases in between. Germline V gives CDR1 MGHRA, CDR2 YSYEKL. The CDR3 sequence is 15 residues long. CDR3 sequence: CASSHPEGNNSPLHF. The CDR3, as DNA: TGCGCCAGCAGCCACCCCGAGGGCAATAATTCACCCCTCCACTTT.

This sequence joins TRBV7-9 and TRBJ1-1; 7 bases align to TRBD1. This CDR3 spans 13 amino acids. Germline trimming cut 5 bases from V and 6 bases from J; bases unmatched to any gene: 6. Germline assignment: CDR1 SEHNR and CDR2 FQNEAQ (reference sequence). CDR3 coding DNA: TGTGCCAGCAGCCAAGACAGGGTCCCTGAAGCTTTCTTT. Protein: CASSQDRVPEAFF.

The count of this clone is one. The chain has TRBV5-4 and TRBJ2-3; tentative D call: TRBD2 (5 bases). Trimming took 2 bases from V and 3 from J, leaving 13 bases between them. The germline gives CDR1 SGHNT, CDR2 YYREEE (reference sequence). The CDR3 runs to 15 residues. Written as DNA, the CDR3 is TGTGCCAGCAGCTTCGAGTATCTAGCAACAGATACGCAGTATTTT. It is translated as CASSFEYLATDTQYF.

The gene calls are TRBV5-1 and TRBJ1-6; 9 positions agree with TRBD1. Germline CDR1 is SGHRS and CDR2 is YFSETQ. The CDR3 has 16 amino acids. The V segment lost 4 bases and the J segment 9 bases; nucleotides outside the gene matches: 11. This CDR3 reads CASSLSPGQGTSPLHF. The CDR3 DNA reads TGCGCCAGCAGCCTCTCGCCGGGACAGGGAACTTCACCCCTCCACTTT.

V is TRBV12-3 or TRBV12-4 and J is TRBJ2-5, with a tentative D call TRBD2 (6 bases). The CDR3 consists of 13 residues. V was pared by 3 bases and J by 9 bases, with 14 bases between. For the CDR3, the DNA is TGTGCCAGCAGTTTGGGGGACCCGGGGGCCCAGTACTTC. Its protein product is CASSLGDPGAQYF.

The chain employs TRBV2 and TRBJ1-3; D perhaps matches TRBD1 (5 bases). Germline CDR1 and CDR2: SNHLY and FYNNEI. CDR3 size: 15 residues. V lost 2 bases and J lost 1, with 9 bases in between. The CDR3 sequence is CASSEQGLSGNTIYF. In DNA, the CDR3 is TGTGCCAGCAGTGAACAGGGATTGTCTGGAAACACCATATATTTT.

The CDR3 spells CASSLRGLNSPLHF. The CDR3 DNA sequence: TGTGCCAGCAGCCTGCGGGGGCTAAATTCACCCCTCCACTTT. The chain has TRBV3-1 (or the pseudogene TRBV3-2) and TRBJ1-6; tentatively, D is TRBD1 (6 bases). The germline V and J ends were trimmed by 4 bases and 7 bases, with 11 bases remaining between them. Germline V gene lookup returns CDR1 LGHDT and CDR2 YNNKEL (reference sequence). This CDR3 is 14 amino acids long.

V usage is TRBV20-1 and J usage is TRBJ1-2, with D perhaps TRBD1 (5 bases). V lost 5 bases and J lost 4, with 8 bases in between. Germline V gene sequence: CDR1 DFQATT, CDR2 SNEGSKA (reference sequence). The CDR3 extends over 11 amino acids. The CDR3 reads CSAYTGYGYTF. The DNA for the CDR3 is TGCAGTGCTTACACAGGCTATGGCTACACCTTC.

V is TRBV18 and J is TRBJ1-6; 9 nucleotides agree with TRBD1. The ends lost 6 bases at V and 7 bases at J; junction bases unmatched: 7. Germline V gives CDR1 KGHSH, CDR2 LQKENI. The CDR3 runs 15 residues. CDR3 sequence reads: CASSTTGGINSPLHF. DNA for the CDR3: TGTGCCAGCTCGACGACAGGGGGTATCAATTCACCCCTCCACTTT.

CDR3 DNA sequence: TGTGCCAGCAGTTTTTACGGGGACTCCTACGAGCAGTACTTC. This encodes CASSFYGDSYEQYF. The chain combines TRBV27 with TRBJ2-7; TRBD2 is a possible D gene (5 bases). The CDR3 length is 14 residues. Per the germline V gene, CDR1 is MNHEY and CDR2 is SMNVEV (reference sequence). V was shortened by 3 bases and J by 0 bases, with 9 bases between the two germline ends.

The chain joins TRBV18 to TRBJ2-3; possibly TRBD1 for D (5 bases). In germline, CDR1 is KGHSH, CDR2 LQKENI. This CDR3 has 15 residues. Between the trimmed V and J ends, which lost 3 bases and 3 bases, there was a span of 13 bases. The CDR3 nucleotides are TGTGCCAGCTCACCTCTGCAGGGAAGTACAGATACGCAGTATTTT. The encoded protein is CASSPLQGSTDTQYF.